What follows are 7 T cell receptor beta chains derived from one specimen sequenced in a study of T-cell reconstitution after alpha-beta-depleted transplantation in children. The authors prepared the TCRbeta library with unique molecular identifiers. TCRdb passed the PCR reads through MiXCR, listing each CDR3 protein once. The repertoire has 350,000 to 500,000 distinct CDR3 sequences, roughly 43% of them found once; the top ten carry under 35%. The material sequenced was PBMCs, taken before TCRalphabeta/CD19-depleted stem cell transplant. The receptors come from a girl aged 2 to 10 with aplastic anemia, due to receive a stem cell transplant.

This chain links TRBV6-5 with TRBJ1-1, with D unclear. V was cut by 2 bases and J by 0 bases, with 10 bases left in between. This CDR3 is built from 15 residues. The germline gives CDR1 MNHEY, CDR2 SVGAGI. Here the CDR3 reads CASSYHTPLNTEAFF. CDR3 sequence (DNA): TGTGCCAGCAGTTACCATACGCCATTGAACACTGAAGCTTTCTTT.

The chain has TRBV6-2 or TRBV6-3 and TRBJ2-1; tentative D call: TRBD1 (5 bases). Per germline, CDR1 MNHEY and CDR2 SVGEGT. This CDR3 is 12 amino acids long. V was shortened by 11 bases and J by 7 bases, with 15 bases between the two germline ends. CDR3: CAANDRVNEQFF. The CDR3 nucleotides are TGTGCCGCGAACGACAGAGTAAATGAGCAGTTCTTC.

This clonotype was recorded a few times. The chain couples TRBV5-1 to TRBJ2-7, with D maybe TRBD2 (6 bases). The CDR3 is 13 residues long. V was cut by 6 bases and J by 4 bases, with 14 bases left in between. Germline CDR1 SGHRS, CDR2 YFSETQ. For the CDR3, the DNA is TGCGCCAGCACGGGCGGGGAGCGGTACGAGCAGTACTTC. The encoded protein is CASTGGERYEQYF.

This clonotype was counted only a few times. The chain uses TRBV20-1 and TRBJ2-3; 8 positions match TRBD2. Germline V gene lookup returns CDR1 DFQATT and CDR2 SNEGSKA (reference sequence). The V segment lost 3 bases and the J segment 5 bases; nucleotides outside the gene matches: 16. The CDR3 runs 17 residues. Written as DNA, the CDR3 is TGCAGTGCTAGTCCTAGTAAAGGACTAGCCTCACTAGATACGCAGTATTTT. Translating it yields CSASPSKGLASLDTQYF.

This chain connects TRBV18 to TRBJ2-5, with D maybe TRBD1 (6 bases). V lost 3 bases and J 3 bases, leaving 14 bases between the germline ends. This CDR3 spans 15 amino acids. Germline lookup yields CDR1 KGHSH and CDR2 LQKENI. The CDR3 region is CASSPSRAGEETQYF. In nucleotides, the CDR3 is TGTGCCAGCTCACCTTCGAGGGCAGGGGAAGAGACCCAGTACTTC. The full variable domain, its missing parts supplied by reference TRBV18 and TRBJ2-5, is NAGVMQNPRHLVRRRGQEARLRCSPMKGHSHVYWYRQLPEEGLKFMVYLQKENIIDESGMPKERFSAEFPKEGPSILRIQQVVRGDSAAYFCASSPSRAGEETQYFGPGTRLLVL.

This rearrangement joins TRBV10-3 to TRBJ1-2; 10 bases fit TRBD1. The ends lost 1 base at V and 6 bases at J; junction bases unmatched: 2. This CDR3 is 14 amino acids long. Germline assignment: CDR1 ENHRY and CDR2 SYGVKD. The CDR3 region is CAISEFGTGDGYTF. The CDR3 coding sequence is TGTGCCATCAGTGAGTTCGGGACAGGGGATGGCTACACCTTC.

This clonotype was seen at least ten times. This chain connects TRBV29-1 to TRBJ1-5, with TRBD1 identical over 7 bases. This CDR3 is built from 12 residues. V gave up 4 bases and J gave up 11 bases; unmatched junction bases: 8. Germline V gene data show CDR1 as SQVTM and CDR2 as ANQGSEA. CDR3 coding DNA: TGCAGCGTTGGGAATCAGGGGACAGCCCAGCATTTT. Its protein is CSVGNQGTAQHF.